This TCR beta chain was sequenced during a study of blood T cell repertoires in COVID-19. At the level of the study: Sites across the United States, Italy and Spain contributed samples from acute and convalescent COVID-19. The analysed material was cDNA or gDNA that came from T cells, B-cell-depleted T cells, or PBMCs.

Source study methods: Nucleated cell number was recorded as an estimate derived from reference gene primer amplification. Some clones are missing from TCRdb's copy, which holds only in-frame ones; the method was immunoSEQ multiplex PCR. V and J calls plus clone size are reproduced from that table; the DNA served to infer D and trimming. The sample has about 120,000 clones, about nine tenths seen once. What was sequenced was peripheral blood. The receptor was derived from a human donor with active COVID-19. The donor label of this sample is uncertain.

CDR3 loop: CASSEGGTVYEQYF. The CDR3, as DNA: TGTGCCAGCAGTGAAGGCGGGACGGTCTACGAGCAGTACTTC. The chain joins TRBV6-1 to TRBJ2-7, with a tentative D call TRBD2 (6 bases). From germline, CDR1 is MNHNS and CDR2 SASEGT. CDR3 length equals 14 residues. With 1 base removed from V and 3 bases from J, the gap between germline ends came to 10 bases.